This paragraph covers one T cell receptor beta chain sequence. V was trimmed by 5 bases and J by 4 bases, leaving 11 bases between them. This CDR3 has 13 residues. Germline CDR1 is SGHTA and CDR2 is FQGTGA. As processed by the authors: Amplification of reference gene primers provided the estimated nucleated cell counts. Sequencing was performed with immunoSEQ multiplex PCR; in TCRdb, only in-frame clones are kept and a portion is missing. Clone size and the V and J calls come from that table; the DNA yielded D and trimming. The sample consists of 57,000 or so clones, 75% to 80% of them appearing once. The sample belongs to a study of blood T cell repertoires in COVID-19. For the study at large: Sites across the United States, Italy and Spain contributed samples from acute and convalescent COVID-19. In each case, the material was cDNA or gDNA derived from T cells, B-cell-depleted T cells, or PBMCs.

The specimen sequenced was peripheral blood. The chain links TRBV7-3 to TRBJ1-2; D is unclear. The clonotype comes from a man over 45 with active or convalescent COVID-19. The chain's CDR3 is CASSPDGSYGYTF. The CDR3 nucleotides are TGTGCCAGCAGCCCCGACGGGAGCTATGGCTACACCTTC.